This T cell receptor beta chain was captured in a study of monozygotic twins with inflammatory bowel disease. Looked up from germline, CDR1 is DFQATT and CDR2 is SNEGSKA (reference sequence). This CDR3 is built from 13 residues. TCRdb reprocessed the 5' RACE reads; each CDR3 protein has one entry and no DNA is given. In all, the sample yields about 450,000 distinct CDR3 sequences. The source of this sequence is a human donor with ulcerative colitis or Crohn's disease, or a healthy co-twin of an affected twin (not recorded which). The chain couples TRBV20-1 to TRBJ1-2; TCRdb selects TRBD1, and the lack of DNA leaves this call unchecked. The sample taken for sequencing was blood. The chain's CDR3 is CSATKGPNYGYTF.